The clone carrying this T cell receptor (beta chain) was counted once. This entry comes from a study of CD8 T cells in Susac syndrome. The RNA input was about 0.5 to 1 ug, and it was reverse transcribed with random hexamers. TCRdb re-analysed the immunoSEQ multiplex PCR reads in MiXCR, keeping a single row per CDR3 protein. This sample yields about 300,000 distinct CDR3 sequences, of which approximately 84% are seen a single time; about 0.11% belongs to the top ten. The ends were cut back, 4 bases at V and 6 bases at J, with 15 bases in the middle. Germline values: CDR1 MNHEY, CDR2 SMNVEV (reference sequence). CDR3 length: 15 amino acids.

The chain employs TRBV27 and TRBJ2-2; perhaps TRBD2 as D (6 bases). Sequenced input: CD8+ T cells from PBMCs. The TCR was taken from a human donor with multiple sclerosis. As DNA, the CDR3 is TGTGCCAGCAGTTACCTTAGAACGGGGGCCGGGGAGCTGTTTTTT. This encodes CASSYLRTGAGELFF.